These 12 T cell receptor beta chains originate from one sample sequenced in a study of blood T cell repertoires in COVID-19 (dated by TCRdb to between 2020 and 2021). The library came from the immunoSEQ multiplex PCR assay. TCRdb holds this immuneACCESS table with in-frame rearrangements only. Some clones are missing; in checked studies, unresolved V genes explain under half, and the rest has no known cause. The sample records roughly 150,000 clones, approximately 87% of which are singletons. The ten largest make up about two fifths of the sample. The sequenced material came from peripheral blood. The receptor source for this set is a human donor in a cohort sampled during active COVID-19.

The J gene is TRBJ1-1, the V gene TRBV19; D unclear. V lost 3 bases and J lost 2, with 7 bases in between. Germline loops: CDR1 LNHDA, CDR2 SQIVND (reference sequence). The CDR3 is 13 amino acids. CDR3 DNA sequence: TGTGCCAGTAGTATCCAGGTCAACACTGAAGCTTTCTTT. It encodes CASSIQVNTEAFF.

The chain carries TRBV19 and TRBJ1-5, with no clear D. CDR3 size: 14 residues. Germline-derived CDR1 and CDR2 are LNHDA and SQIVND (reference sequence). Trimming stripped 7 bases from V and 1 base from J, with 11 bases between. CDR3 in DNA: TGTGCCAGTACTGATCTAACCAGCAATCAGCCCCAGCATTTT. This gives the protein CASTDLTSNQPQHF.

The V and J genes are TRBV28 and TRBJ2-7, with a tentative D call TRBD1 (7 bases). The ends were cut back, 4 bases at V and 1 base at J, with 14 bases in the middle. The CDR3 covers 15 residues. Germline V gene sequence: CDR1 MDHEN, CDR2 SYDVKM. For the CDR3, the DNA is TGTGCCAGCAGTTCGGGGGACAGCAGATCCTACGAGCAGTACTTC. This encodes CASSSGDSRSYEQYF.

The chain links TRBV21-1 to TRBJ1-1. TRBV21-1 is deemed a pseudogene. This CDR3 is built from 14 residues. This CDR3 is CASSTILPGEEAFF. The CDR3, as DNA: TGTGCCAGCAGCACGATATTGCCGGGAGAAGAAGCTTTCTTT.

This chain links TRBV3-1 (or the pseudogene TRBV3-2) with TRBJ2-1; maybe TRBD2 (5 bases). This CDR3 has 12 amino acids. Germline-derived CDR1 and CDR2 are LGHDT and YNNKEL (reference sequence). CDR3 bases: TGTCCGAGCGGAGCCCTCCGAGTTAAGCAGTTCTTC. Translating it yields CPSGALRVKQFF.

V gene TRBV7-2 combines with J gene TRBJ1-2; 9 bases map to TRBD1. CDR1 is SGHTA, CDR2 FQGNSA, per germline. The length of the CDR3 is 14 residues. Trimming at V came to 2 bases and at J to 4 bases, leaving 2 bases not matched to a gene. CDR3 protein: CASSLQGQGYGYTF. CDR3 bases: TGTGCCAGCAGCTTACAGGGACAGGGCTATGGCTACACCTTC.

This chain connects TRBV7-8 to TRBJ1-3; D is unresolved. CDR3 length: 14 residues. Per germline, CDR1 SGHVS and CDR2 FQNEAQ. Trimming took off 0 bases at V and 6 bases at J, with 9 bases between the two ends. CDR3 coding DNA: TGTGCCAGCAGCTTAGCTGGCTTCGAAAACACCATATATTTT. It encodes CASSLAGFENTIYF. The full variable domain, its missing parts supplied by reference TRBV7-8 and TRBJ1-3, is GAGVSQSPRYKVAKRGQDVALRCDPISGHVSLFWYQQALGQGPEFLTYFQNEAQLDKSGLPSDRFFAERPEGSVSTLKIQRTQQEDSAVYLCASSLAGFENTIYFGEGSWLTVV.

Only a few counts were recorded for this clone. The chain links TRBV13 to TRBJ1-3, with a tentative D call TRBD1 (5 bases). Trimming pared 2 bases from V and 0 bases from J, leaving 11 bases between. Germline assignment: CDR1 PRHDT and CDR2 FYEKMQ (reference sequence). The length of the CDR3 is 16 residues. CDR3 in amino acids: CASSLRQGISGNTIYF. For the CDR3, the DNA is TGTGCCAGCAGCTTACGTCAGGGAATCTCTGGAAACACCATATATTTT.

CDR3 in DNA: TGTGCCAGCAGCTCCCAGGGCCTTAATCAGCCCCAGCATTTT. This codes for CASSSQGLNQPQHF. The chain uses TRBV11-3 and TRBJ1-5; maybe TRBD1 (5 bases). Trimming stripped 4 bases from V and 4 bases from J, with 11 bases between. Germline V gene sequence: CDR1 SGHNT, CDR2 YENEEA. The CDR3 is 14 amino acids.

This clone was seen more than once but under ten times. The chain joins TRBV5-1 to TRBJ1-3; unclear D gene. The length of the CDR3 is 15 residues. Trimming stripped 2 bases from V and 0 bases from J, with 9 bases between. Germline CDR1 and CDR2: SGHRS and YFSETQ. This CDR3 reads CASSFGGYSGNTIYF. In DNA form, the CDR3 reads TGCGCCAGCAGCTTCGGCGGTTACTCTGGAAACACCATATATTTT.

This clone was seen a few times. The chain is built from TRBV6-2 or TRBV6-3 and TRBJ1-2; 12 bases match TRBD1. The CDR3 is 14 residues long. Germline values: CDR1 MNHEY, CDR2 SVGEGT. V lost 6 bases and J lost 8; bases outside the gene matches: 7. CDR3 bases: TGTGCCAGCAGCTCCGGGACAGGGGGCGGAGGCTACACCTTC. Encoded protein: CASSSGTGGGGYTF.

This rearrangement joins TRBV7-2 to TRBJ2-5, with no clear D. V lost 8 bases and J 4 bases, leaving 23 bases between the germline ends. The CDR3 sequence is 16 residues long. Germline loops: CDR1 SGHTA, CDR2 FQGNSA. The CDR3 region is CASARLSAPMGETQYF. The DNA of the CDR3 is TGTGCCAGCGCTCGCCTGAGCGCACCAATGGGAGAGACCCAGTACTTC. The complete variable domain, with remaining parts taken from reference TRBV7-2 and TRBJ2-5, reads GAGVSQSPSNKVTEKGKDVELRCDPISGHTALYWYRQSLGQGLEFLIYFQGNSAPDKSGLPSDRFSAERTGGSVSTLTIQRTQQEDSAVYLCASARLSAPMGETQYFGPGTRLLVL.